This T cell receptor (beta chain) is from a study of post-analysis software for immune sequencing data (dated by TCRdb to the mid-2010s). Background for the entire study: Disease courses on record covered relapsing-remitting, secondary progressive and progressive-relapsing multiple sclerosis, though some patients had no subtype annotation. Patient repertoires were compared against roughly 10 previously published healthy control repertoires from donors aged roughly 6 to 28 years. A subset of samples was prepared in parallel using single-end sample barcoding, then pooled and co-amplified after Illumina adapter ligation. The paper's findings and limits, for the study overall: Compared with controls, multiple sclerosis patients had significantly lower normalized Chao1 diversity, a finding suggesting substantial peripheral T-cell clonal expansion. The control group was slightly older than the multiple sclerosis patient group. Patients showed significantly higher frequencies than controls for several TRBV segments, among them TRBV5-6, TRBV5-1 and TRBV20-1. When samples were clustered directly using the F measure, samples prepared in the same batch co-clustered strongly, which prompted a batch-effect correction.

V and J are trimmed by 0 bases and 6 bases, and the gene matches miss 7 bases of the junction. The CDR3 goes from the cysteine to the phenylalanine over 14 residues. CDR3 DNA is the only sequence kept; it has 42 bases, read in frame from the first base. CDR1 DFQATT and CDR2 SNEGSKA were looked up in the germline V gene (reference sequence). The library was generated by PCR. The run used an Illumina HiSeq 2500. To reduce PCR and sequencing biases, unique molecular identifiers were incorporated into the TCR beta cDNA libraries. Per 1 to 10 million input T cells, roughly 500,000 cDNA molecules were obtained, such that each molecule approximated one T cell. The patient libraries were prepared and sequenced with the same protocol used for the earlier healthy control dataset. Samples belonging to the same batch were prepared together, multiplexed and sequenced on a shared HiSeq lane. As for how the authors treated the data: Raw barcoded reads were processed with MIGEC, and single-read molecular identifier groups were discarded before consensus assembly and CDR3 extraction. VDJtools was used for post-analysis of the clonotype tables, with diversity normalized by down-sampling every dataset to the smallest sample size. Repertoire overlap clustering matched CDR3 amino acid but not nucleotide sequences to correct batch-related cross-sample contamination. TCRdb took the public reads, trimmed them with fastp at Q25, ran MiXCR for clone calling and kept in-frame beta chains. Rows with one shared CDR3 protein collapse into an entry with the most common genes and DNA. The V and J calls, along with clone size, are taken from TCRdb and not from the paper's own processing. Here the sample has some 700,000 distinct CDR3 sequences; roughly three fifths occur a single time. Approximately 10% of the sample lies in the top ten.

Notes on this clonotype: This clone's antigen is unknown. One base away there is no much larger clone; base qualities are not given.

TCR beta repertoires were profiled from peripheral blood of roughly 13 young patients with multiple sclerosis to demonstrate the VDJtools post-analysis software. The patients with multiple sclerosis were children and adolescents between about 6 and 15 years of age. The chain was built from TRBV20-1 and TRBJ1-2; 7 junctional bases match TRBD1. This receptor was obtained from a girl aged 2 to 9 with multiple sclerosis. The sequenced material came from blood. The sequenced DNA: TGCAGTGCTAGAGATCAAGGAGGGGGCCATGGCTACACCTTC. Its protein is CSARDQGGGHGYTF.